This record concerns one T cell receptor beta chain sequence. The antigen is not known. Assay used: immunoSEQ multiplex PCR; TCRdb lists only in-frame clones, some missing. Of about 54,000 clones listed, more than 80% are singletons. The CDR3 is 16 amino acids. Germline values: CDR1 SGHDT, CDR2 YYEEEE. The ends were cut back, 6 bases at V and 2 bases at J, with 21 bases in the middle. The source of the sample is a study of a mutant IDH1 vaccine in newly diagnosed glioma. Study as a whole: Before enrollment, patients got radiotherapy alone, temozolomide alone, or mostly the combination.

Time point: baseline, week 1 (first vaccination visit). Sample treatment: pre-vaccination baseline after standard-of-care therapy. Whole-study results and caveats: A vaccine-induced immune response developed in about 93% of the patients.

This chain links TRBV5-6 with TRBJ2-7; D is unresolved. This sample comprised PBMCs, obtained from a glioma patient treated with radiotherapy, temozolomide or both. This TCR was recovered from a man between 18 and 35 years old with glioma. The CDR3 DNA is TGTGCCAGCACCCCTCGTAGCTGGGAAAATGCCTACGAGCAGTACTTC. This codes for CASTPRSWENAYEQYF. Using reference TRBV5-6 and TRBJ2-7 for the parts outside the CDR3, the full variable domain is DAGVTQSPTHLIKTRGQQVTLRCSPKSGHDTVSWYQQALGQGPQFIFQYYEEEERQRGNFPDRFSGHQFPNYSSELNVNALLLGDSALYLCASTPRSWENAYEQYFGPGTRLTVT.